A single sample gave rise to the 23 T cell receptor beta chains below, sequenced in a study of shared clonotypes between healthy human individuals. Measured with immunoSEQ multiplex PCR; TCRdb has only the in-frame clones, and not every one. The table lists approximately 2.3 million clones, over 85% of them singletons, with around 0.4% in the top ten. Sequenced input: naive CD4+ T cells from PBMCs. Subset described: CD45RA+ positively selected. The receptors come from a man aged 18 to 30 in good health. Some clones in this sample may be carry-over from other donors' samples.

The CDR3 DNA sequence: TGTGCCAGCAGTGCCCGCGGGGGGTATAGCAATCAGCCCCAGCATTTT. It translates to CASSARGGYSNQPQHF. The chain carries TRBV28 and TRBJ1-5, with D maybe TRBD1 (5 bases). The V gene lost 5 bases and the J gene lost 0 bases, with 14 bases spanning the gap. This CDR3 has 16 residues. Germline V gene data show CDR1 as MDHEN and CDR2 as SYDVKM.

This chain connects TRBV5-1 to TRBJ2-6; the D is unclear. The germline V gene encodes CDR1 SGHRS and CDR2 YFSETQ. The length of the CDR3 is 19 residues. The V and J ends lost 0 bases and 0 bases respectively, with 16 bases between them. DNA of the CDR3: TGCGCCAGCAGCTTGGGTGGGTTCACCCCCAGCTCTGGGGCCAACGTCCTGACTTTC. Translated: CASSLGGFTPSSGANVLTF.

Concerning this clone: The identical CDR3 is also encoded by other nucleotide sequences in the sample. This chain links TRBV28 with TRBJ2-3; 9 nucleotides line up with TRBD2. In germline, CDR1 is MDHEN, CDR2 SYDVKM. Losses at the gene ends were 5 bases for V and 0 bases for J; bases not matched to a gene: 6. The CDR3 is 16 residues long. The CDR3, as DNA: TGTGCCAGCAGTCTCGTCGCGGGAGGGAGCACAGATACGCAGTATTTT. It specifies CASSLVAGGSTDTQYF.

The chain employs TRBV7-9 and TRBJ2-7, with D possibly being TRBD1 (6 bases). Germline V gene lookup returns CDR1 SEHNR and CDR2 FQNEAQ (reference sequence). The V gene lost 4 bases and the J gene lost 0 bases, with 10 bases spanning the gap. The CDR3 consists of 14 residues. CDR3 nucleotides: TGTGCCAGCAGCTGGACAGTTACCTCCTACGAGCAGTACTTC. Protein: CASSWTVTSYEQYF.

A note on this clone: The same CDR3 is also encoded by other DNA sequences in this sample. CDR3 in amino acids: CASSPGLDEKLFF. The CDR3 DNA reads TGTGCCAGCTCACCTGGGCTCGATGAAAAACTGTTTTTT. This chain uses TRBV18 with TRBJ1-4; no clear D gene. Trimming shortened V by 3 bases and J by 6 bases, and 8 bases separated the two germline ends. Germline V gene lookup returns CDR1 KGHSH and CDR2 LQKENI. The CDR3 is 13 amino acids. Full variable domain (missing parts from reference TRBV18 and TRBJ1-4): NAGVMQNPRHLVRRRGQEARLRCSPMKGHSHVYWYRQLPEEGLKFMVYLQKENIIDESGMPKERFSAEFPKEGPSILRIQQVVRGDSAAYFCASSPGLDEKLFFGSGTQLSVL.

The genes are TRBV6-1 and TRBJ1-5; perhaps TRBD1 as D (6 bases). This CDR3 is 16 amino acids long. Germline CDR1 MNHNS, CDR2 SASEGT. The germline V and J ends were trimmed by 1 base and 2 bases, with 12 bases remaining between them. The CDR3, as DNA: TGTGCCAGCAGTGAAGGTACAGGGATGCGCAATCAGCCCCAGCATTTT. This codes for CASSEGTGMRNQPQHF.

The rearrangement joins TRBV5-1 to TRBJ2-5, with D possibly TRBD1 on 6 matching bases. Germline CDR1 is SGHRS and CDR2 is YFSETQ. The CDR3 has 12 residues. The germline V and J ends were trimmed by 8 bases and 3 bases, with 11 bases remaining between them. CDR3 amino acids: CASRDNEETQYF. Here the CDR3 DNA reads TGCGCCAGTCGGGACAACGAAGAGACCCAGTACTTC.

The chain links TRBV28 to TRBJ1-2; the D is unclear. The germline V gene encodes CDR1 MDHEN and CDR2 SYDVKM. CDR3 length: 12 residues. Between the trimmed V and J ends, which lost 5 bases and 0 bases, there was a span of 4 bases. This CDR3 reads CASSGANYGYTF. In DNA, the CDR3 is TGTGCCAGCAGTGGGGCTAACTATGGCTACACCTTC.

The rearrangement joins TRBV7-8 to TRBJ2-1; 11 nucleotides match TRBD2. The CDR3 covers 17 residues. Unmatched junction bases numbered 5, after V lost 4 bases and J lost 0 bases. CDR1 SGHVS and CDR2 FQNEAQ come from the germline V gene. The DNA of the CDR3 is TGTGCCAGCAGCTCACTAGCGGGAGTGAGCTCCTACAATGAGCAGTTCTTC. This codes for CASSSLAGVSSYNEQFF.

The chain recombines TRBV27 with TRBJ2-4; 12 nucleotides agree with TRBD2. The germline V gene encodes CDR1 MNHEY and CDR2 SMNVEV (reference sequence). This CDR3 spans 20 amino acids. Unmatched junction bases numbered 17, after V lost 6 bases and J lost 2 bases. The CDR3 DNA sequence: TGTGCCAGCAGCCGATTCGGGCTAGCGGGAGGGAGGAATCCCAAAAACATTCAGTACTTC. Its translation: CASSRFGLAGGRNPKNIQYF.

J is TRBJ1-4 and V is TRBV5-1, with TRBD1 identical over 11 bases. CDR1 is SGHRS and CDR2 is YFSETQ in the germline V gene. Unmatched junction bases numbered 6, after V lost 4 bases and J lost 10 bases. The CDR3 contains 14 residues. The CDR3 sequence: CASSLGQGGIKLFF. CDR3 bases: TGCGCCAGCAGCCTGGGACAGGGGGGAATAAAACTGTTTTTT. Looking up the rest from reference TRBV5-1 and TRBJ1-4 gives the full variable domain: KAGVTQTPRYLIKTRGQQVTLSCSPISGHRSVSWYQQTPGQGLQFLFEYFSETQRNKGNFPGRFSGRQFSNSRSEMNVSTLELGDSALYLCASSLGQGGIKLFFGSGTQLSVL.

The rearrangement uses TRBV11-2 and TRBJ2-7, with D perhaps matching TRBD2 (6 bases). V lost 5 bases and J lost 4, with 21 bases in between. The CDR3 covers 16 residues. Germline CDR1 SGHAT, CDR2 FQNNGV. The CDR3 DNA sequence: TGTGCCAGCAGCCCCGCGTTGGGGGGTGTTAGGTACGAGCAGTACTTC. Protein sequence: CASSPALGGVRYEQYF.

Notes on this clone: Other DNA sequences of this sample code for an identical CDR3. The CDR3 DNA follows: TGTGCCAGCAGTAGACAGGGGTTCTACGAGCAGTACTTC. The encoded protein is CASSRQGFYEQYF. The J gene is TRBJ2-7, the V gene TRBV28; 8 nucleotides agree with TRBD1. CDR1 and CDR2 from the germline V gene are MDHEN and SYDVKM. The ends lost 5 bases at V and 3 bases at J; junction bases unmatched: 3. The CDR3 covers 13 residues.

The chain joins TRBV6-6 to TRBJ1-2; 9 bases line up with TRBD1. The V gene end was trimmed by 7 bases and the J gene end by 8 bases; junction bases not matched to a gene: 14. The CDR3 length is 15 residues. CDR1 is MNHNY, CDR2 SVGAGI, per germline (reference sequence). As DNA, the CDR3 is TGTGCCAGCACCCCGGGACAGGGACATCTTACAGGCTACACCTTC. It translates to CASTPGQGHLTGYTF.

The chain uses TRBV28 and TRBJ2-1, with TRBD2 identical over 12 bases. This CDR3 region has 15 residues. CDR1 and CDR2 from the germline V gene are MDHEN and SYDVKM. V gave up 6 bases and J gave up 8 bases; unmatched junction bases: 8. The chain's CDR3 is CASSPRTSGNDEQFF. The CDR3 bases are TGTGCCAGCAGCCCCAGGACTAGCGGGAACGATGAGCAGTTCTTC.

The V and J genes are TRBV9 and TRBJ2-1; TRBD2 aligns across 9 bases. The CDR3 loop spans 15 amino acids. Trimming cost V 3 bases and J 3 bases; bases outside gene matches: 4. Germline CDR1 SGDLS, CDR2 YYNGEE. The CDR3 loop is CASSAGTSNYNEQFF. The CDR3 DNA follows: TGTGCCAGCAGCGCCGGGACTAGCAACTACAATGAGCAGTTCTTC.

This chain links TRBV7-2 with TRBJ1-3, with 7 positions matching TRBD1. The J segment lost 3 bases and the V segment lost 5 bases, leaving 7 bases of the junction unmatched. The CDR3 contains 15 residues. Germline V gene sequence: CDR1 SGHTA, CDR2 FQGNSA. This CDR3 is CASSLKGADGNTIYF. CDR3 sequence (DNA): TGTGCCAGCAGCCTTAAGGGGGCGGATGGAAACACCATATATTTT.

This chain joins TRBV9 and TRBJ2-3; D is tentatively TRBD1 or TRBD2 (5 bases each). Trimming removed 3 bases from V and 3 bases from J, with 11 bases in between. This CDR3 region has 14 residues. Germline V gene sequence: CDR1 SGDLS, CDR2 YYNGEE. The CDR3 loop is CASSGGTGTDTQYF. The CDR3 region has the DNA TGTGCCAGCAGCGGAGGGACGGGTACAGATACGCAGTATTTT.

Details on this clone: This CDR3 is also generated by other DNA sequences in the sample. The rearrangement joins TRBV7-2 to TRBJ1-2; 9 bases fit TRBD1. This CDR3 region has 15 residues. Germline CDR1 is SGHTA and CDR2 is FQGNSA. Trimming at V came to 2 bases and at J to 5 bases, leaving 6 bases not matched to a gene. CDR3: CASSLTGTGFYGYTF. The CDR3 nucleotides read TGTGCCAGCAGCTTAACCGGGACAGGGTTTTATGGCTACACCTTC.

The chain links TRBV5-5 to TRBJ2-7; 9 bases are shared with TRBD2. V lost 3 bases, J lost 7 bases, and 14 bases stayed unmatched. The germline V gene encodes CDR1 SGHKS and CDR2 YYEKEE (reference sequence). This CDR3 region has 16 residues. Here the CDR3 reads CASSSPRGGRAGEQYF. The DNA for the CDR3 is TGTGCCAGCAGCTCCCCACGTGGCGGGAGGGCCGGGGAGCAGTACTTC. Variable domain in full (rest from reference TRBV5-5 and TRBJ2-7): DAGVTQSPTHLIKTRGQQVTLRCSPISGHKSVSWYQQVLGQGPQFIFQYYEKEERGRGNFPDRFSARQFPNYSSELNVNALLLGDSALYLCASSSPRGGRAGEQYFGPGTRLTVT.

The V call is TRBV9, the J call TRBJ2-3; maybe TRBD2 (6 bases). The CDR3 has 14 residues. Germline V gene lookup returns CDR1 SGDLS and CDR2 YYNGEE. Trimming stripped 3 bases from V and 4 bases from J, with 12 bases between. The CDR3 loop reads CASSEGGKPDTQYF. For the CDR3, the DNA is TGTGCCAGCAGCGAAGGAGGGAAACCAGATACGCAGTATTTT.

The chain is built from TRBV18 and TRBJ2-2; 7 nucleotides agree with TRBD1. V lost 4 bases to trimming and J lost 2 bases; unmatched junction nucleotides: 4. The CDR3 covers 15 residues. Germline assignment: CDR1 KGHSH and CDR2 LQKENI. In DNA form, the CDR3 reads TGTGCCAGCTCACAGGGACAGCCTAACACCGGGGAGCTGTTTTTT. Protein: CASSQGQPNTGELFF. The whole variable domain, remainder taken from reference TRBV18 and TRBJ2-2, is NAGVMQNPRHLVRRRGQEARLRCSPMKGHSHVYWYRQLPEEGLKFMVYLQKENIIDESGMPKERFSAEFPKEGPSILRIQQVVRGDSAAYFCASSQGQPNTGELFFGEGSRLTVL.

V gene TRBV7-2 combines with J gene TRBJ2-3, with 9 bases that match TRBD2. Germline trimming cut 5 bases from V and 1 base from J; bases unmatched to any gene: 4. Per germline, CDR1 SGHTA and CDR2 FQGNSA. The CDR3 totals 15 residues. Here the CDR3 DNA reads TGTGCCAGCAGCACAAGACTAGCGGGCACAGATACGCAGTATTTT. This codes for CASSTRLAGTDTQYF.